The clone carrying this T cell receptor beta chain has just a few counts. Its antigen is undetermined. This record comes from a study of T cells in Graves' hyperthyroidism and ophthalmopathy. Study results and caveats: Also found in blood were most expanded thyroid clonotypes above 0.001.

In making diagnoses, clinical symptoms, serum thyroxine and TRAb, thyroid ultrasound and orbital computed tomography were all used. Source material for PBMCs was about 10 ml fresh peripheral blood. The CDR3 length is 15 residues. V was clipped by 3 bases and J by 5 bases; unmatched bases: 5. The germline V gene has CDR1 SGDLS and CDR2 YYNGEE. RNA transcripts gave rise to amplified TCR beta CDR3 regions. The TCR CDR3 was amplified in a first-round RT-PCR using the HTBI primer set. TCRdb re-called the multiplex PCR reads through MiXCR, storing one row per CDR3 protein. This table holds around 450,000 distinct CDR3 sequences, 12% to 15% found once.

The chain combines TRBV9 with TRBJ2-2, with 9 nucleotides matching TRBD2. Sequenced sample: blood. This sequence originates from a woman aged 18-30 years with Graves' hyperthyroidism. The DNA for the CDR3 is TGTGCCAGCAGCGCAGCGGGAGGTAGGACCGGGGAGCTGTTTTTT. Its protein product is CASSAAGGRTGELFF.